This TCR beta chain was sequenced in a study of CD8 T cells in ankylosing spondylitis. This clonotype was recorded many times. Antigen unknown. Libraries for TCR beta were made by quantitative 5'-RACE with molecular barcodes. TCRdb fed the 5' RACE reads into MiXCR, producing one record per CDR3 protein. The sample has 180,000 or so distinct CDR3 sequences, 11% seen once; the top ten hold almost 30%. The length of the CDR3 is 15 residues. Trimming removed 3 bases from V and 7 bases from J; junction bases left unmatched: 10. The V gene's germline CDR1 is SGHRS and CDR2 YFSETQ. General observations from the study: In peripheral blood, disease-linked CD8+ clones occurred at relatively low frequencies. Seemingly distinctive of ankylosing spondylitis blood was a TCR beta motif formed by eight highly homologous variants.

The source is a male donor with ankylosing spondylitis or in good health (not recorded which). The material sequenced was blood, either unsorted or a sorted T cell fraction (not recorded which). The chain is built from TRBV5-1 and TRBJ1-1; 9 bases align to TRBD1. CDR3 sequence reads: CASSYATGGKNEAFF. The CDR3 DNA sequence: TGCGCCAGCAGCTACGCGACAGGGGGTAAGAATGAAGCTTTCTTT.